Each of the 22 T cell receptor beta chains below was sequenced from the same sample in a study of cytomegalovirus exposure and HLA in healthy donors (dated by TCRdb to about 2017). Library generation was performed with the immunoSEQ multiplex PCR assay. The multiplex PCR relied on a mix of 60 forward primers for TCR Vbeta segments and 13 reverse primers for TCR Jbeta segments. The source is immuneACCESS, and TCRdb retained only in-frame sequences with V and J called. Part of the clones is not carried over; for the studies checked, unresolved V genes explain less than half of this, and the remainder is unexplained. The sample yields 150,000 to 200,000 clones; 75% to 90% were counted once. About 4% of the sample is in the top ten clones. Source material: PBMCs. These receptors were obtained from a man aged 45-65 years in good health and CMV-seropositive.

This CDR3 is CASSAARAYTIYF. CDR3 nucleotide sequence: TGTGCCAGCAGTGCTGCCAGGGCGTACACCATATATTTT. This sequence joins TRBV6-1 and TRBJ1-3; weak D call: TRBD1 (5 bases). CDR3 length equals 13 residues. Germline V CDR1 and CDR2: MNHNS, SASEGT. Deletions cut 4 bases from V and 8 bases from J, with 12 bases between.

The chain combines TRBV20-1 with TRBJ2-7; D unclear. Deletions cut 1 base from V and 3 bases from J, with 4 bases between. Germline V gene data show CDR1 as DFQATT and CDR2 as SNEGSKA (reference sequence). This CDR3 has 11 residues. Written as DNA, the CDR3 is TGCAGTGCTAGAGTTCACTACGAGCAGTACTTC. Its translation is CSARVHYEQYF.

The chain joins TRBV4-3 to TRBJ1-1; D possibly corresponds to TRBD1 (6 bases). The CDR3 sequence is 14 residues long. Trimming shortened V by 2 bases and J by 14 bases, and 21 bases separated the two germline ends. Looked up from germline, CDR1 is LGHNA and CDR2 is YSLEER. The CDR3: CASSQRGAGAQIFF. In DNA, the CDR3 is TGCGCCAGCAGCCAAAGGGGGGCGGGGGCCCAGATCTTCTTT.

The gene calls are TRBV27 and TRBJ1-2; possible D gene TRBD1, 5 bases. CDR3 length: 13 residues. V was pared by 5 bases and J by 2 bases, with 9 bases between. Germline-derived CDR1 and CDR2 are MNHEY and SMNVEV (reference sequence). The CDR3 is CASSIDSNYGYTF. CDR3 DNA sequence: TGTGCCAGCAGTATTGACAGCAACTATGGCTACACCTTC.

This chain connects TRBV5-1 to TRBJ1-1; no clear D gene. This CDR3 region has 11 residues. With 4 bases removed from V and 3 bases from J, the gap between germline ends came to 4 bases. CDR1 is SGHRS and CDR2 is YFSETQ in the germline V gene. CDR3 region: CASSSDTEAFF. CDR3 nucleotides: TGCGCCAGCAGCAGCGACACTGAAGCTTTCTTT. The full variable domain, completed using reference TRBV5-1 and TRBJ1-1, is KAGVTQTPRYLIKTRGQQVTLSCSPISGHRSVSWYQQTPGQGLQFLFEYFSETQRNKGNFPGRFSGRQFSNSRSEMNVSTLELGDSALYLCASSSDTEAFFGQGTRLTVV.

This chain joins TRBV7-3 and TRBJ2-1, with 8 bases fitting TRBD2. This CDR3 is 14 amino acids long. Germline V lookup: CDR1 SGHTA, CDR2 FQGTGA. V trimming: 5 bases; J trimming: 9 bases; junction bases outside the gene matches: 9. The CDR3 is CASSPHSGNLEQFF. The CDR3 region has the DNA TGTGCCAGCAGCCCCCATAGCGGGAATCTTGAGCAGTTCTTC.

J is TRBJ1-5 and V is TRBV15; D is perhaps TRBD1 (6 bases). Germline V gene data show CDR1 as LNHNV and CDR2 as YYDKDF (reference sequence). The CDR3 length is 14 residues. With 0 bases removed from V and 7 bases from J, the gap between germline ends came to 10 bases. For the CDR3, the DNA is TGTGCCACCAGCAGAGAGGGGGCCGGGCAGCCCCAGCATTTT. It yields the protein CATSREGAGQPQHF.

The J gene is TRBJ1-6, the V gene TRBV9; 10 bases are shared with TRBD1. The CDR3 is 16 residues long. Germline V gene sequence: CDR1 SGDLS, CDR2 YYNGEE. V trimming: 3 bases; J trimming: 5 bases; junction bases outside the gene matches: 5. The DNA for the CDR3 is TGTGCCAGCAGCGACCCGGGACAGGGGAATAATTCACCCCTCCACTTT. Amino acid sequence: CASSDPGQGNNSPLHF.

V is TRBV11-3 and J is TRBJ2-7; 13 bases line up with TRBD2. This CDR3 has 16 amino acids. V shed 5 bases, J shed 6 bases, and the junction held 10 bases outside the gene matches. The germline V gene encodes CDR1 SGHNT and CDR2 YENEEA. The CDR3 coding sequence is TGTGCCAGCAGCCCAGCGGGGGGACTAGCGGGGACCGAGCAGTACTTC. Translation gives CASSPAGGLAGTEQYF.

This clone has a handful of counts. The genes are TRBV10-1 and TRBJ2-7; tentative D call: TRBD1 (5 bases). Between the trimmed V and J ends, which lost 10 bases and 1 base, there was a span of 11 bases. The germline gives CDR1 WNHNN, CDR2 SYGVQD (reference sequence). The CDR3 is made up of 12 amino acids. CDR3 coding DNA: TGCGCCACTTCGGACACTTCCTACGAGCAGTACTTC. It codes for CATSDTSYEQYF.

This chain joins TRBV2 and TRBJ1-1; D is ambiguous. This CDR3 has 13 residues. The V gene's germline CDR1 is SNHLY and CDR2 FYNNEI. Trimming removed 6 bases from V and 5 bases from J, with 13 bases in between. CDR3 DNA: TGTGCCAGCAGGAGGTTTGACCGGACTGAAGCTTTCTTT. It encodes CASRRFDRTEAFF.

This clone was counted only a few times. The chain combines TRBV2 with TRBJ1-3, with D possibly matching TRBD1 (5 bases). This CDR3 is 14 amino acids long. Germline values: CDR1 SNHLY, CDR2 FYNNEI. Trimming cost V 3 bases and J 4 bases, with 10 bases left between them. The CDR3 loop reads CASSDGRVGNTIYF. CDR3 DNA: TGTGCCAGCAGTGACGGCAGGGTGGGAAACACCATATATTTT.

This rearrangement joins TRBV11-2 to TRBJ2-1; no reliable D call. CDR1 SGHAT and CDR2 FQNNGV come from the germline V gene. The CDR3 length is 17 residues. V lost 0 bases to trimming and J lost 0 bases, with 12 bases between them. The DNA of the CDR3 is TGTGCCAGCAGCTTAGAGATCGGAGACCACTCCTACAATGAGCAGTTCTTC. It specifies CASSLEIGDHSYNEQFF.

This clone was seen a handful of times. Here the CDR3 reads CAPQVRSGNTIYF. CDR3 in DNA: TGCGCACCACAGGTTCGCTCTGGAAACACCATATATTTT. This rearrangement joins TRBV5-1 to TRBJ1-3, with D perhaps TRBD1 (5 bases). Germline CDR1 and CDR2: SGHRS and YFSETQ. This CDR3 contains 13 residues.

This chain links TRBV5-4 with TRBJ2-1, with a weak D call TRBD1 (6 bases). The CDR3 contains 17 residues. CDR1 and CDR2 from the germline V gene are SGHNT and YYREEE (reference sequence). The V end lost 0 bases, the J end lost 7 bases, and 20 bases lay between the germline ends. This chain's CDR3 is CASSLAGQSVYLNEQFF. The CDR3 region has the DNA TGTGCCAGCAGCTTGGCCGGACAGAGCGTGTACCTAAATGAGCAGTTCTTC.

The V gene is TRBV21-1, the J gene TRBJ1-1; TRBD1, the table's D call, was not compared with the DNA. TRBV21-1 is a pseudogene segment. The CDR3 is 18 amino acids. CDR3 in amino acids: CASSKTGQGGFVNTEAFF. For the CDR3, the DNA is TGTGCCAGCAGCAAAACTGGACAGGGTGGGTTTGTGAACACTGAAGCTTTCTTT.

J is TRBJ1-2 and V is TRBV4-3, with D perhaps TRBD1 (6 bases). This CDR3 contains 14 residues. Germline CDR1 LGHNA, CDR2 YSLEER. Trimming took 2 bases from V and 2 from J, leaving 9 bases between them. CDR3 bases: TGCGCCAGCAGCCAAACTACAGGGAACTATGGCTACACCTTC. Amino acid sequence: CASSQTTGNYGYTF.

The genes are TRBV7-2 and TRBJ1-1; possibly TRBD1 for D (5 bases). This CDR3 is 12 amino acids long. With 4 bases removed from V and 4 bases from J, the gap between germline ends came to 7 bases. Germline V gives CDR1 SGHTA, CDR2 FQGNSA. The CDR3 DNA follows: TGTGCCAGCAGCTCCAGGGTCACTGAAGCTTTCTTT. Its translation: CASSSRVTEAFF.

The chain recombines TRBV7-6 with TRBJ2-5, with 7 bases that match TRBD2. Germline V gene lookup returns CDR1 SGHVS and CDR2 FNYEAQ. The length of the CDR3 is 14 residues. Trimming took 1 base from V and 11 from J; bases not matched to a gene: 10. The CDR3 DNA sequence: TGTGCCAGCAGCTTAGATGGACTAGGGCCCAAGCAGTACTTC. Its protein product is CASSLDGLGPKQYF.

This clone occurred once. J is TRBJ2-1 and V is TRBV7-2; the match to TRBD2 covers 8 bases. V shed 1 base, J shed 6 bases, and the junction held 5 bases outside the gene matches. The CDR3 has 15 residues. Per the germline V gene, CDR1 is SGHTA and CDR2 is FQGNSA. The CDR3 DNA sequence: TGTGCCAGCAGCTTAGGATCGGGAGGGGGCAATGAGCAGTTCTTC. It translates to CASSLGSGGGNEQFF.

This rearrangement joins TRBV6-1 to TRBJ2-6; 7 nucleotides line up with TRBD2. The CDR3 length is 15 residues. J gave up 0 bases and V 8 bases, and 4 bases lay outside the gene matches. Germline assignment: CDR1 MNHNS and CDR2 SASEGT. CDR3 nucleotides: TGTGCCAGCGAAGGGGACTACTCTGGGGCCAACGTCCTGACTTTC. It codes for CASEGDYSGANVLTF.

Comments on this clone: The junction differs from germline at one of its ends, possibly a read error. This rearrangement joins TRBV5-1 to TRBJ2-1; tentative D call: TRBD1 (6 bases). The CDR3 runs to 13 residues. Germline loops: CDR1 SGHRS, CDR2 YFSETQ. As DNA, the CDR3 is TGCGCCAGCAGCTTGGGTCCTCCCCAGGGGCTGCTCTTC. This codes for CASSLGPPQGLLF.